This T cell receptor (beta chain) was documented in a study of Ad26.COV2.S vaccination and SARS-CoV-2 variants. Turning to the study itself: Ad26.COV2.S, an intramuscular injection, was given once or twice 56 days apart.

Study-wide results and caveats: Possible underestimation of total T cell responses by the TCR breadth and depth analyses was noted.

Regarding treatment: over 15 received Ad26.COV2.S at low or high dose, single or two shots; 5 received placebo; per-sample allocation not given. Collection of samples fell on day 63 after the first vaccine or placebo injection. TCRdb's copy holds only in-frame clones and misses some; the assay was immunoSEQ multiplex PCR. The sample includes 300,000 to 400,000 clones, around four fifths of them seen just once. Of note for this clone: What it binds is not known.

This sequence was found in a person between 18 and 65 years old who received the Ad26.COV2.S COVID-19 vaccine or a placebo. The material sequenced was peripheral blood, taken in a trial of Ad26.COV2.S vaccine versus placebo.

CDR3 nucleotide sequence: TGTGCCAGCAGCTTGATATTGAATGGCGGCTACACCTTC. Its protein product is CASSLILNGGYTF. V and J are TRBV5-8 and TRBJ1-2; D gene uncertain. V lost 1 base, J lost 8 bases, and 12 bases lay in between. From germline, CDR1 is SGHTS and CDR2 YDEGEE. This CDR3 has 13 amino acids.